These 13 T cell receptor beta chains came from one sample sequenced in a study of cytomegalovirus exposure and HLA in healthy donors. Primers: 60 Vbeta forward and 13 Jbeta reverse. Profiling relied on immunoSEQ multiplex PCR, and the TCRdb table lists in-frame clones only, not all of them. Of approximately 130,000 clones detected, roughly 80% appear once; the ten largest clones hold about 3%. Specimen: PBMCs. These receptors originate from a man aged 30 to 45 in good health and CMV-seronegative.

The V gene is TRBV5-1, the J gene TRBJ1-5, with 8 bases matching TRBD1. The V segment lost 0 bases and the J segment 6 bases; nucleotides outside the gene matches: 8. This CDR3 has 16 amino acids. In germline, CDR1 is SGHRS, CDR2 YFSETQ. The CDR3 bases are TGCGCCAGCAGCTTGGGACCAGGGGGCCCGGGTCAGCCCCAGCATTTT. Its translation: CASSLGPGGPGQPQHF.

Of note for this clone: Its ends do not fully match the called genes, so a read error is possible. The same CDR3 is also encoded by other DNA sequences in this sample. This rearrangement joins TRBV5-4 to TRBJ1-5; 10 bases agree with TRBD1. Per the germline V gene, CDR1 is SGHNT and CDR2 is YYREEE (reference sequence). The CDR3 runs to 17 residues. CDR3 in DNA: TGCGCCAGCAGCTTGAGTCGGACAGGGGGAGCCAATCAGCCCCAGCATTTT. This sequence encodes CASSLSRTGGANQPQHF.

The chain has TRBV28 and TRBJ1-1; perhaps TRBD1 as D (6 bases). V lost 1 base to trimming and J lost 9 bases, with 12 bases between them. CDR1 is MDHEN, CDR2 SYDVKM, per germline. The CDR3 extends over 13 amino acids. The CDR3 reads CASSLLQGHQAFF. The CDR3 region has the DNA TGTGCCAGCAGTTTATTACAGGGTCACCAAGCTTTCTTT.

Here the CDR3 DNA reads TGTGCCAGCAGTGAAATAGGACTAGCGCCGGAAGAGACCCAGTACTTC. Amino acids: CASSEIGLAPEETQYF. V and J are TRBV6-1 and TRBJ2-5, with 9 nucleotides matching TRBD2. Germline CDR1 and CDR2: MNHNS and SASEGT. Unmatched junction bases numbered 7, after V lost 2 bases and J lost 3 bases. The CDR3 covers 16 residues.

V usage is TRBV7-9 and J usage is TRBJ2-3, with 7 bases identical to TRBD2. Unmatched junction bases numbered 7, after V lost 8 bases and J lost 2 bases. The CDR3 is 14 residues long. Per the germline V gene, CDR1 is SEHNR and CDR2 is FQNEAQ (reference sequence). CDR3 nucleotides: TGTGCCAGCGCCGGGAGGACCGTCACAGATACGCAGTATTTT. Translating it yields CASAGRTVTDTQYF.

DNA of the CDR3: TGTGCCAGCAGTGACCTGCCACCTACTAACTATGGCTACACCTTC. Translated, it gives CASSDLPPTNYGYTF. V gene TRBV6-1 combines with J gene TRBJ1-2, with D unresolved. Germline CDR1 MNHNS, CDR2 SASEGT. There are 15 residues in the CDR3. Trimming took 3 bases from V and 0 from J, leaving 11 bases between them.

The chain carries TRBV7-6 and TRBJ2-5; TRBD2 might be the D (6 bases). Germline assignment: CDR1 SGHVS and CDR2 FNYEAQ. V lost 1 base to trimming and J lost 6 bases, with 27 bases between them. CDR3 size: 19 residues. The DNA for the CDR3 is TGTGCCAGCAGCTTAGGGCTAGCGAGAACTAAGGCGGGTTTGAAGACCCAGTACTTC. This encodes CASSLGLARTKAGLKTQYF.

The chain links TRBV7-2 to TRBJ1-4; no firm D call. CDR3 length equals 15 residues. V shed 1 base and J shed 0 bases, with 6 bases lying between them. The germline V gene encodes CDR1 SGHTA and CDR2 FQGNSA. This CDR3 reads CASSLDTSTNEKLFF. The CDR3 DNA is TGTGCCAGCAGCTTAGACACATCAACTAATGAAAAACTGTTTTTT.

CDR3 in DNA: TGTGCCAGCAGAGATACAGGGGCCAATCAGCCCCAGCATTTT. This encodes CASRDTGANQPQHF. The J gene is TRBJ1-5, the V gene TRBV7-2; TRBD1 aligns across 7 bases. CDR3 length equals 14 residues. With V trimmed by 6 bases and J by 3 bases, 5 bases remained unmatched. Germline lookup yields CDR1 SGHTA and CDR2 FQGNSA.

This clone was counted between two and nine times. The rearrangement uses TRBV27 and TRBJ2-2, with 7 bases identical to TRBD1. CDR1 and CDR2 from the germline V gene are MNHEY and SMNVEV (reference sequence). V dropped 5 bases and J dropped 4; count of bases not matched to a gene: 4. This CDR3 spans 14 amino acids. The CDR3 coding sequence is TGTGCCAGCAGTATAGACAGGGCCACCGGGGAGCTGTTTTTT. It is translated as CASSIDRATGELFF.

This clone appeared once. J is TRBJ1-1 and V is TRBV5-4; possibly TRBD1 for D (5 bases). Germline CDR1 and CDR2: SGHNT and YYREEE (reference sequence). This CDR3 has 14 residues. Trimming took 4 bases from V and 5 from J, leaving 15 bases between them. This CDR3 is CASSGAGRGTEAFF. The CDR3 DNA reads as TGTGCCAGCAGCGGGGCGGGGAGAGGGACTGAAGCTTTCTTT.

This chain connects TRBV28 to TRBJ1-5, with TRBD1 matching 9 bases. Trimming at V came to 2 bases and at J to 3 bases, leaving 5 bases not matched to a gene. This CDR3 is 16 amino acids long. CDR1 and CDR2 from the germline V gene are MDHEN and SYDVKM. Here the CDR3 DNA reads TGTGCCAGCAGTTTAGCAGGACAGGGGCCCAATCAGCCCCAGCATTTT. Protein sequence: CASSLAGQGPNQPQHF.

As regards this clone: Other nucleotide sequences in the sample specify the same CDR3. V is TRBV5-4 and J is TRBJ1-4, with TRBD1 matching over 10 bases. In germline, CDR1 is SGHNT, CDR2 YYREEE (reference sequence). V trimming: 0 bases; J trimming: 8 bases; junction bases outside the gene matches: 4. This CDR3 region has 15 residues. In nucleotides, the CDR3 is TGTGCCAGCAGCTTGGGGGGACAGGGGCGGGAAAAACTGTTTTTT. Encoded protein: CASSLGGQGREKLFF.